These 11 T cell receptor beta chains share one sample of origin, sequenced in a study of PD-1 blockade in mismatch repair-deficient tumors. The table came from immunoSEQ multiplex PCR; TCRdb's copy has only in-frame clones and leaves some out. The sample gives more than 40,000 clones, about 84% of which show up once; 6.5% to 9% is in the top ten. Sequencing used peripheral blood, obtained approximately 18 weeks after starting pembrolizumab. These receptors originate from an adult with mismatch repair-deficient cancer.

This sequence joins TRBV11-2 and TRBJ2-1; D possibly corresponds to TRBD2 (5 bases). CDR1 SGHAT and CDR2 FQNNGV come from the germline V gene. Deletions cut 7 bases from V and 2 bases from J, with 12 bases between. CDR3 length: 14 residues. The CDR3 region is CASTPSGTYNEQFF. The CDR3 DNA reads as TGTGCCAGCACCCCCTCGGGGACCTACAATGAGCAGTTCTTC.

The DNA for the CDR3 is TGTGCCAGCAGCACGGGACTCCGGAACACTGAAGCTTTCTTT. The encoded protein is CASSTGLRNTEAFF. The rearrangement joins TRBV7-8 to TRBJ1-1; perhaps TRBD1 as D (5 bases). CDR1 SGHVS and CDR2 FQNEAQ come from the germline V gene. The ends were cut back, 5 bases at V and 1 base at J, with 11 bases in the middle. This CDR3 is built from 14 residues.

The V and J genes are TRBV5-1 and TRBJ2-7, with a possible D match to TRBD1 (6 bases). Germline V gene sequence: CDR1 SGHRS, CDR2 YFSETQ. There are 15 residues in the CDR3. Deletions cut 0 bases from V and 2 bases from J, with 12 bases between. The CDR3 is CASSLATGATYEQYF. The CDR3 nucleotides are TGCGCCAGCAGCTTGGCGACAGGAGCCACCTACGAGCAGTACTTC.

The rearrangement joins TRBV29-1 to TRBJ1-3; no definite D call. V lost 0 bases and J lost 11, with 11 bases in between. Germline CDR1 SQVTM, CDR2 ANQGSEA. The CDR3 extends over 12 amino acids. The CDR3 loop reads CSVEDPADAIYF. CDR3 DNA sequence: TGCAGCGTTGAAGATCCGGCGGACGCCATATATTTT.

CDR3 protein: CASSLDRAQETQYF. DNA for the CDR3: TGTGCCAGCAGCTTGGATCGGGCCCAAGAGACCCAGTACTTC. The chain uses TRBV5-5 and TRBJ2-5; D uncertain. Germline V gene lookup returns CDR1 SGHKS and CDR2 YYEKEE (reference sequence). The CDR3 covers 14 residues. Trimming removed 0 bases at V and 1 base at J, with 7 bases between.

This clone has just one count. The chain is built from TRBV7-3 and TRBJ2-7; D is uncertain. Germline V gives CDR1 SGHTA, CDR2 FQGTGA. This CDR3 is built from 14 residues. Trimming stripped 5 bases from V and 0 bases from J, with 11 bases between. The CDR3 spells CASSLGPTSYEQYF. The CDR3 nucleotides are TGTGCCAGCAGCCTTGGACCTACCTCCTACGAGCAGTACTTC.

This clone was found a few times. The V gene is TRBV5-4, the J gene TRBJ2-5, with 9 bases identical to TRBD1. CDR3 size: 14 residues. Germline values: CDR1 SGHNT, CDR2 YYREEE (reference sequence). J was trimmed by 5 bases and V by 0 bases; bases with no gene match: 2. The CDR3 bases are TGTGCCAGCAGCTTGGTCGGACAGGGGGAGACCCAGTACTTC. Translating gives CASSLVGQGETQYF.

The CDR3 loop reads CASSQDFQLNQPQHF. The CDR3 DNA follows: TGCGCCAGCAGCCAAGATTTCCAGCTCAATCAGCCCCAGCATTTT. The chain uses TRBV4-3 and TRBJ1-5; no definite D call. This CDR3 is 15 amino acids long. Germline V gene sequence: CDR1 LGHNA, CDR2 YSLEER. Trimming cost V 0 bases and J 3 bases, with 9 bases left between them.

In DNA, the CDR3 is TGCGCCAGCAGCCAAGGGAGGGGCAATCAGCCCCAGCATTTT. This encodes CASSQGRGNQPQHF. The V gene is TRBV4-1, the J gene TRBJ1-5; D uncertain. CDR1 and CDR2 (germline): MGHRA, YSYEKL. The V end lost 1 base, the J end lost 2 bases, and 6 bases lay between the germline ends. CDR3 size: 14 residues.

The chain couples TRBV6-5 to TRBJ2-7; D not certain. Germline V CDR1 and CDR2: MNHEY, SVGAGI. Between the trimmed V and J ends, which lost 8 bases and 1 base, there was a span of 9 bases. This CDR3 spans 12 amino acids. CDR3 sequence: CASCASSYEQYF. CDR3 nucleotide sequence: TGTGCCAGCTGTGCCTCTTCCTACGAGCAGTACTTC.

This clone has a single count. The rearrangement joins TRBV6-6 to TRBJ1-1; TRBD1 matches 8 bases. V shed 6 bases, J shed 4 bases, and the junction held 10 bases outside the gene matches. CDR1 MNHNY and CDR2 SVGAGI come from the germline V gene (reference sequence). The CDR3 is 15 residues long. The chain's CDR3 is CASSLGQAKSTEAFF. The CDR3 nucleotides read TGTGCCAGCAGCTTGGGACAGGCCAAAAGCACTGAAGCTTTCTTT.